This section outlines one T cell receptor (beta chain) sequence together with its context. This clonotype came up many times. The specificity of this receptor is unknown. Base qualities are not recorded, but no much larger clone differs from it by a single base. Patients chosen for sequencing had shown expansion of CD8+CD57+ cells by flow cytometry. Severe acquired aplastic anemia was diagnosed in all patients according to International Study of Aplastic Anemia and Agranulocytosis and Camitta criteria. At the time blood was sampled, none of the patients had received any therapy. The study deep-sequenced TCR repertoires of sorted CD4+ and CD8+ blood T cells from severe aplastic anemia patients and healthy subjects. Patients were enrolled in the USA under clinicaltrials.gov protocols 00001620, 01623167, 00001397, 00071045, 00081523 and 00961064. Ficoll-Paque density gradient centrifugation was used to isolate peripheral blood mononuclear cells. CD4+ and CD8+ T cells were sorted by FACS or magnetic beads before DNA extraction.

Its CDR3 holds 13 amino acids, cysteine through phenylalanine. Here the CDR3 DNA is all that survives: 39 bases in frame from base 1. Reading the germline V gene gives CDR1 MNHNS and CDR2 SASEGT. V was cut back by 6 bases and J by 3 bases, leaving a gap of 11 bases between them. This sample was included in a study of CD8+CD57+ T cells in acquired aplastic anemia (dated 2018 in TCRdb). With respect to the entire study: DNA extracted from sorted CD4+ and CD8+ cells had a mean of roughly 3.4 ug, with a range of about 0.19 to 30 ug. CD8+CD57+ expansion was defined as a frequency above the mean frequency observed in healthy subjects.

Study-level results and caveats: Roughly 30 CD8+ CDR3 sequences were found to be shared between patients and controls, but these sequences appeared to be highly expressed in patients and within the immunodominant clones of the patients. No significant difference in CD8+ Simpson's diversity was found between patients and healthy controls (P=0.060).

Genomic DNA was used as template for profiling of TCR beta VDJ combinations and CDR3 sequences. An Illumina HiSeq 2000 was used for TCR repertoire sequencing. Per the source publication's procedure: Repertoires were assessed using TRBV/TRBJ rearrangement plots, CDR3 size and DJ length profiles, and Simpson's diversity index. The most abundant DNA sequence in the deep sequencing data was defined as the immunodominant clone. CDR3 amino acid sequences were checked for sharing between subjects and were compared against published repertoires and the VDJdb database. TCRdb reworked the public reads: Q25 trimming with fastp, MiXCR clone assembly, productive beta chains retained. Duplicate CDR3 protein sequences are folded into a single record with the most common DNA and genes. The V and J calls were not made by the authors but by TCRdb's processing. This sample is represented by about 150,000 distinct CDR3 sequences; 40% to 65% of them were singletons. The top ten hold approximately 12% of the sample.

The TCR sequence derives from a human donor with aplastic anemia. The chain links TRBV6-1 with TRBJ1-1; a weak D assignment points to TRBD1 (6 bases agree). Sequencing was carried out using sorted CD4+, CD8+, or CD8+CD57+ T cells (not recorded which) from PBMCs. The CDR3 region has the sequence CASRQGGHTEAFF. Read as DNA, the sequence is TGTGCCAGCAGGCAAGGGGGTCACACTGAAGCTTTCTTT.